This TCR beta chain was sequenced during a study of metastatic and nonmetastatic thyroid tumors. Every patient underwent thyroid surgery untreated. TCRdb re-called clones via MiXCR from the PCR reads. The sample lists roughly 40,000 clones, around a sixth occurring once. Regarding this clone: A clone one base away is much larger, so this may be a read error.

Germline V gene lookup returns CDR1 SGHRS and CDR2 YFSETQ. The germline V and J ends were trimmed by 3 bases and 10 bases, with 22 bases remaining between them. This CDR3 comprises 16 residues. The sequence was obtained from a female donor with papillary thyroid cancer or a benign thyroid nodule (not recorded which). Some clones in this sample may be carry-over from other donors' samples. Sample: tumor tissue. The chain joins TRBV5-1 to TRBJ2-2; the D call may be TRBD1 or TRBD2 (5 bases each). The CDR3 region is CASSSIAGSEAAELFF. The CDR3 DNA sequence: TGCGCCAGCAGCTCGATTGCAGGGAGTGAGGCCGCGGAGCTGTTTTTT.